The 16 T cell receptor beta chains given below trace back to one sample, sequenced in a study of cytomegalovirus exposure and HLA in healthy donors. Both 60 Vbeta primers and 13 Jbeta primers went into the PCR. TCRdb's table, derived via immunoSEQ multiplex PCR, lists solely in-frame clones and lacks some. The profile shows around 64,000 clones, more than 80% of them singletons. Sequenced material: PBMCs. The receptors stem from a woman aged 25-40 years in good health and CMV-seronegative.

The V and J genes are TRBV2 and TRBJ2-2; maybe TRBD2 (5 bases). Trimming shortened V by 8 bases and J by 1 base, and 8 bases separated the two germline ends. The CDR3 spans 13 residues. Germline V gene sequence: CDR1 SNHLY, CDR2 FYNNEI. CDR3 DNA: TGTGCCAGCTACCGGGAGAACACCGGGGAGCTGTTTTTT. As protein: CASYRENTGELFF.

V is TRBV7-3 and J is TRBJ2-2; 12 nucleotides align to TRBD2. The V gene's germline CDR1 is SGHTA and CDR2 FQGTGA. J was trimmed by 6 bases and V by 2 bases; bases with no gene match: 4. This CDR3 has 16 residues. CDR3 protein: CASSLLAGGSAGELFF. The CDR3 nucleotides read TGTGCCAGCAGCTTACTAGCGGGAGGGTCGGCCGGGGAGCTGTTTTTT.

The rearrangement links TRBV5-1 to TRBJ1-5, with D possibly TRBD1 on 5 matching bases. The CDR3 spans 15 residues. The ends were cut back, 1 base at V and 3 bases at J, with 11 bases in the middle. Germline V gene sequence: CDR1 SGHRS, CDR2 YFSETQ. In DNA, the CDR3 is TGCGCCAGCAGCTTGTGGGGCAGCGACAATCAGCCCCAGCATTTT. This codes for CASSLWGSDNQPQHF.

V is TRBV6-6 and J is TRBJ2-5, with 12 nucleotides matching TRBD1. The CDR3 is made up of 15 amino acids. CDR1 MNHNY and CDR2 SVGAGI come from the germline V gene (reference sequence). The junction had 4 bases not matched to a gene; V was cut back by 4 bases and J by 4 bases. Here the CDR3 reads CASSSRDRGRETQYF. CDR3 DNA: TGTGCCAGCAGTTCCCGGGACAGGGGGCGAGAGACCCAGTACTTC.

Comment on this clone: The junction departs from the called germline gene at one end, perhaps through a read error. This chain uses TRBV19 with TRBJ1-5; TRBD1 might be the D (5 bases). Germline CDR1 and CDR2: LNHDA and SQIVND (reference sequence). The CDR3 spans 16 residues. The CDR3 nucleotides are TGTGCCGGTAGTATTCATCCAGGGATTAGCAATCAGCCCCAGCATTTT. Translated, it gives CAGSIHPGISNQPQHF.

The rearrangement uses TRBV5-4 and TRBJ2-3; TRBD2 matches at 10 bases. The CDR3 runs 16 residues. Germline CDR1 is SGHNT and CDR2 is YYREEE (reference sequence). V shed 0 bases and J 4 bases; nucleotides not matched to a gene: 5. CDR3 nucleotide sequence: TGTGCCAGCAGCTTGGCATCTAGCGGGAGTGCAGATACGCAGTATTTT. Translation: CASSLASSGSADTQYF.

This clone was recorded only once. This rearrangement joins TRBV11-3 to TRBJ2-2; 7 bases line up with TRBD2. The CDR3 runs to 15 residues. Trimming cost V 10 bases and J 5 bases; bases outside gene matches: 13. Germline CDR1 SGHNT, CDR2 YENEEA. CDR3 loop: CATTWEGVGTGELFF. CDR3 nucleotide sequence: TGTGCCACCACATGGGAGGGAGTGGGTACCGGGGAGCTGTTTTTT.

The chain employs TRBV5-6 and TRBJ2-1, with 10 bases fitting TRBD2. This CDR3 contains 15 residues. Trimming removed 2 bases from V and 4 bases from J; junction bases left unmatched: 3. Germline CDR1 reads SGHDT; CDR2 reads YYEEEE. The DNA for the CDR3 is TGTGCCAGCAGCTTAGGACTAGCGGAGTACAATGAGCAGTTCTTC. As protein: CASSLGLAEYNEQFF.

The rearrangement links TRBV4-2 to TRBJ2-7, with D possibly being TRBD1 (5 bases). V was shortened by 0 bases and J by 2 bases, with 11 bases between the two germline ends. This CDR3 region has 15 residues. Germline V gene lookup returns CDR1 LGHNA and CDR2 YNFKEQ. Here the CDR3 reads CASSQEGESAYEQYF. Written as DNA, the CDR3 is TGTGCCAGCAGCCAAGAAGGGGAAAGTGCCTACGAGCAGTACTTC.

The rearrangement uses TRBV12-5 and TRBJ1-2; no reliable D call. Germline V lookup: CDR1 LGHNT, CDR2 FRNRAP. The CDR3 consists of 15 residues. Trimming left V 0 bases short and J 4 bases short, with 12 bases between. The CDR3 coding sequence is TGTGCTAGTGGTTTGGTACAAGGACTCCTCTATGGCTACACCTTC. Translated, it gives CASGLVQGLLYGYTF.

The gene calls are TRBV9 and TRBJ2-3; 11 bases map to TRBD2. The CDR3 contains 15 residues. CDR1 and CDR2 (germline): SGDLS, YYNGEE. V dropped 0 bases and J dropped 5; count of bases not matched to a gene: 2. CDR3 nucleotides: TGTGCCAGCAGCGTAGTCCTAGCGGGAGGAGATACGCAGTATTTT. Translated: CASSVVLAGGDTQYF. Full variable domain (remainder filled in from reference TRBV9 and TRBJ2-3): DSGVTQTPKHLITATGQRVTLRCSPRSGDLSVYWYQQSLDQGLQFLIQYYNGEERAKGNILERFSAQQFPDLHSELNLSSLELGDSALYFCASSVVLAGGDTQYFGPGTRLTVL.

The chain employs TRBV4-2 and TRBJ2-1; tentative D call: TRBD2 (6 bases). V was cut by 0 bases and J by 3 bases, with 15 bases left in between. The CDR3 extends over 17 amino acids. Germline V gene sequence: CDR1 LGHNA, CDR2 YNFKEQ. CDR3 residues: CASSQDRPGSLYNEQFF. The CDR3 nucleotides read TGTGCCAGCAGCCAAGACCGCCCCGGGAGCCTCTACAATGAGCAGTTCTTC.

The chain carries TRBV28 and TRBJ2-5, with 7 bases lining up with TRBD2. Germline V lookup: CDR1 MDHEN, CDR2 SYDVKM. The CDR3 covers 12 residues. V was pared by 8 bases and J by 5 bases, with 5 bases of the junction left unmatched. Here the CDR3 DNA reads TGTGCCAGCGGGGGGGGTAGGGAGACCCAGTACTTC. Amino acid sequence: CASGGGRETQYF.

The chain joins TRBV7-9 to TRBJ2-7; D uncertain. V was trimmed by 5 bases and J by 3 bases, leaving 11 bases between them. The CDR3 contains 13 residues. The germline V gene encodes CDR1 SEHNR and CDR2 FQNEAQ (reference sequence). CDR3 sequence reads: CASSTIEDYEQYF. The DNA for the CDR3 is TGTGCCAGCAGCACCATCGAGGACTACGAGCAGTACTTC.

This clone has more than one count but fewer than ten. The rearrangement links TRBV7-9 to TRBJ1-1; D is perhaps TRBD1 (5 bases). This CDR3 has 14 amino acids. V lost 1 base to trimming and J lost 0 bases, with 6 bases between them. Germline V gene data show CDR1 as SEHNR and CDR2 as FQNEAQ (reference sequence). The CDR3 coding sequence is TGTGCCAGCAGCTTAGGACAGCTGAACACTGAAGCTTTCTTT. Amino acids: CASSLGQLNTEAFF.

In the case of this clone: Distinct nucleotide sequences in the sample also encode this CDR3. CDR3 in DNA: TGTGCCAGTAGTAGGCAGGGCCGCACAGATACGCAGTATTTT. It encodes CASSRQGRTDTQYF. This sequence joins TRBV19 and TRBJ2-3, with a weak D call TRBD1 (5 bases). Trimming cost V 4 bases and J 1 base, with 9 bases left between them. The CDR3 sequence is 14 residues long. CDR1 is LNHDA, CDR2 SQIVND, per germline (reference sequence).